One and the same sample provided the 10 T cell receptor beta chains below, sequenced in a study of blood T cell repertoires in COVID-19. TCRdb's copy holds only in-frame clones and misses some; the assay was immunoSEQ multiplex PCR. The repertoire includes 52,000 or so clones, approximately 80% of them detected once, and around 2.7% sits in the top ten. Sample: peripheral blood. The receptors originated from a man over 45 with acute or convalescent COVID-19.

The chain carries TRBV2 and TRBJ2-5, with D perhaps matching TRBD2 (5 bases). The germline gives CDR1 SNHLY, CDR2 FYNNEI. V lost 10 bases and J lost 1, with 19 bases in between. This CDR3 is 15 amino acids long. The CDR3 loop is CATKAGPGGQETQYF. The CDR3 DNA is TGTGCCACCAAAGCAGGACCAGGAGGCCAAGAGACCCAGTACTTC.

The chain has TRBV7-2 and TRBJ1-6; maybe TRBD1 (6 bases). Germline loops: CDR1 SGHTA, CDR2 FQGNSA. The CDR3 sequence is 16 residues long. Trimming left V 1 base short and J 0 bases short, with 7 bases between. CDR3 nucleotides: TGTGCCAGCAGCTTAGGGGGGCCCTCCTATAATTCACCCCTCCACTTT. Translation gives CASSLGGPSYNSPLHF.

The chain recombines TRBV11-2 with TRBJ2-5, with 8 bases matching TRBD1. The CDR3 totals 15 residues. From germline, CDR1 is SGHAT and CDR2 FQNNGV. Losses at the gene ends were 5 bases for V and 7 bases for J; bases not matched to a gene: 12. This chain's CDR3 is CASSPFQGARLTQYF. The DNA for the CDR3 is TGTGCCAGCAGCCCTTTCCAGGGGGCCCGGTTGACCCAGTACTTC. Full variable domain (remainder filled in from reference TRBV11-2 and TRBJ2-5): EAGVAQSPRYKIIEKRQSVAFWCNPISGHATLYWYQQILGQGPKLLIQFQNNGVVDDSQLPKDRFSAERLKGVDSTLKIQPAKLEDSAVYLCASSPFQGARLTQYFGPGTRLLVL.

This chain connects TRBV18 to TRBJ1-2; unclear D gene. The CDR3 has 17 residues. V was clipped by 1 base and J by 4 bases, with 19 bases between them. Germline V gene data show CDR1 as KGHSH and CDR2 as LQKENI. The CDR3 bases are TGTGCCAGCTCACCACAGCAGGCACAGTTGGATTCCTATGGCTACACCTTC. Its translation: CASSPQQAQLDSYGYTF.

The rearrangement links TRBV11-2 to TRBJ2-7; 7 bases match TRBD1. CDR1 is SGHAT, CDR2 FQNNGV, per germline. The CDR3 has 15 residues. Trimming removed 3 bases from V and 4 bases from J; junction bases left unmatched: 9. CDR3 DNA: TGTGCCAGCAGCTTGACAGGGAGTTTCATTTACGAGCAGTACTTC. Its protein is CASSLTGSFIYEQYF.

The chain recombines TRBV15 with TRBJ2-2; 8 bases are a match to TRBD2. Per the germline V gene, CDR1 is LNHNV and CDR2 is YYDKDF (reference sequence). The CDR3 extends over 15 amino acids. J gave up 3 bases and V 2 bases, and 2 bases lay outside the gene matches. The CDR3 loop reads CATSRLAGYTGELFF. The CDR3 region has the DNA TGTGCCACCAGCAGACTAGCGGGTTACACCGGGGAGCTGTTTTTT.

This sequence joins TRBV5-4 and TRBJ1-2, with D tentatively TRBD1 (6 bases). The V and J ends lost 0 bases and 8 bases respectively, with 11 bases between them. Per germline, CDR1 SGHNT and CDR2 YYREEE (reference sequence). The CDR3 runs to 13 residues. The DNA of the CDR3 is TGTGCCAGCAGCTTGGCAGGGGTAGAAGGCTACACCTTC. Translation gives CASSLAGVEGYTF.

This chain joins TRBV7-3 and TRBJ2-5, with 8 bases that match TRBD2. V dropped 2 bases and J dropped 2; count of bases not matched to a gene: 4. The germline V gene has CDR1 SGHTA and CDR2 FQGTGA. This CDR3 contains 15 residues. In DNA, the CDR3 is TGTGCCAGCAGCTTAGCGGGAGGAGGGCAAGAGACCCAGTACTTC. Its translation: CASSLAGGGQETQYF.

The genes are TRBV5-6 and TRBJ1-2; D is possibly TRBD1 (6 bases). Germline values: CDR1 SGHDT, CDR2 YYEEEE. CDR3 length equals 14 residues. Deletions cut 4 bases from V and 4 bases from J, with 14 bases between. This CDR3 is CASSPLDSFYGYTF. In nucleotides, the CDR3 is TGTGCCAGCAGCCCGTTGGACAGTTTCTATGGCTACACCTTC.

J is TRBJ2-3 and V is TRBV24-1, with D maybe TRBD1 (5 bases). Trimming left V 0 bases short and J 7 bases short, with 7 bases between. CDR1 is KGHDR and CDR2 is SFDVKD in the germline V gene. This CDR3 is built from 13 residues. In DNA form, the CDR3 reads TGTGCCACCAGTGATTTGGACAGCAATACGCAGTATTTT. It specifies CATSDLDSNTQYF.